The source of this T cell receptor beta chain is a study of T-cell reconstitution after alpha-beta-depleted transplantation in children. Germline V gene data show CDR1 as MNHEY and CDR2 as SVGAGI. CDR3 length: 16 residues. V dropped 5 bases and J dropped 3; count of bases not matched to a gene: 12. This clonotype showed up just a few times. Unique molecular identifiers were incorporated into the prepared TCRbeta library. Each CDR3 protein gets one entry after TCRdb re-called the PCR reads with MiXCR. The sample includes roughly 500,000 distinct CDR3 sequences, about 12% of them seen just once. The sequencing here drew on PBMCs from the stem cell graft donor, taken from the stem cell graft. The sequence came from a human donor who donated a stem cell graft to a child with combined immunodeficiency. The chain carries TRBV6-5 and TRBJ2-5, with TRBD2 identical over 7 bases. The DNA for the CDR3 is TGTGCCAGCAGTCCCTCCGGGCTAGCGGCTGAAGAGACCCAGTACTTC. It yields the protein CASSPSGLAAEETQYF.